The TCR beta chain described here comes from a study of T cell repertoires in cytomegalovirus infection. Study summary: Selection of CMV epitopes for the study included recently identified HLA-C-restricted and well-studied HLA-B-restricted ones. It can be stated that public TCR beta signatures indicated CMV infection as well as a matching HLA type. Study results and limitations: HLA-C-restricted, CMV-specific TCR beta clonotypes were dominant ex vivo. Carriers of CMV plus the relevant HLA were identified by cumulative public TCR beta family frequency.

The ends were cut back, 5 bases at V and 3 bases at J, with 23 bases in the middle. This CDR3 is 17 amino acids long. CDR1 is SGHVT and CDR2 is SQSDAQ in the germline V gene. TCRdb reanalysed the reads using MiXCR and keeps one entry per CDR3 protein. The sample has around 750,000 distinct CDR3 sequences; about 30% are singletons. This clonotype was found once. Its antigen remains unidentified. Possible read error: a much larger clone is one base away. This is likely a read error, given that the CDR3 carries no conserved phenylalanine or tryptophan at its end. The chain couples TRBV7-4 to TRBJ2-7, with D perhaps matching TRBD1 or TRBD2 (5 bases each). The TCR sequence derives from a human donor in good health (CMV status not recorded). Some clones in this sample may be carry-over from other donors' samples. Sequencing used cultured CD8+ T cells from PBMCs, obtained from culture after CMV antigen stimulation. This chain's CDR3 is CASSLGEMFQDFYEQYL. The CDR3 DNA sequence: TGTGCCAGCAGCCTAGGGGAGATGTTTCAAGACTTCTACGAGCAGTACCTC.